This TCR beta chain is drawn from a study of blood T cell repertoires in COVID-19. Overall study context: Sites across the United States, Italy and Spain contributed samples from acute and convalescent COVID-19. The cDNA or gDNA used as material had been derived from T cells, B-cell-depleted T cells, or PBMCs.

Authors' data handling: Estimation of nucleated cell counts relied on the amplification of reference gene primers. Data came from immunoSEQ multiplex PCR; TCRdb stores just in-frame clones and leaves some out. D and trimming come from the DNA, and the V and J calls and clone size come from that table. The sample holds about 130,000 clones; about four fifths are singletons and the top ten take 16%. V lost 2 bases to trimming and J lost 8 bases; unmatched junction nucleotides: 8. From germline, CDR1 is SEHNR and CDR2 FQNEAQ (reference sequence). The CDR3 contains 15 residues. This clone was detected only once.

V usage is TRBV7-9 and J usage is TRBJ1-1; the match to TRBD1 covers 10 bases. Sample: peripheral blood. The source is a woman between 50 and 59 years old with acute or convalescent COVID-19. The CDR3 sequence: CASSLPPTGGREAFF. As DNA, the CDR3 is TGTGCCAGCAGCTTACCACCGACAGGGGGCAGGGAAGCTTTCTTT. Full variable domain (remainder filled in from reference TRBV7-9 and TRBJ1-1): DTGVSQNPRHKITKRGQNVTFRCDPISEHNRLYWYRQTLGQGPEFLTYFQNEAQLEKSRLLSDRFSAERPKGSFSTLEIQRTEQGDSAMYLCASSLPPTGGREAFFGQGTRLTVV.